These 17 T cell receptor beta chains were sequenced from one sample in a study of monozygotic twins with inflammatory bowel disease. TCRdb reworked the 5' RACE reads into one entry per CDR3 protein, no DNA. Its clone listing holds 150,000 to 200,000 distinct CDR3 sequences. The specimen was blood. These receptors were collected from a human donor with ulcerative colitis or Crohn's disease, or a healthy co-twin of an affected twin (not recorded which).

The chain has TRBV20-1 and TRBJ1-1. The CDR3 totals 13 residues. Per germline, CDR1 DFQATT and CDR2 SNEGSKA (reference sequence). This chain's CDR3 is CSAKGKWNTEAFF.

V usage is TRBV10-3 and J usage is TRBJ2-7; TCRdb calls TRBD1, which cannot be checked without DNA. Germline V gene lookup returns CDR1 ENHRY and CDR2 SYGVKD. There are 16 residues in the CDR3. CDR3 protein: CAISEPGGVSSYEQYF.

CDR3 residues: CASSLTSAGRPNTEAFF. This chain links TRBV5-1 with TRBJ1-1. Germline V lookup: CDR1 SGHRS, CDR2 YFSETQ. The CDR3 totals 17 residues.

The J gene is TRBJ1-6, the V gene TRBV7-2; the D call of TRBD1 rests on TCRdb alone, since no DNA is present to check it. This CDR3 is built from 17 residues. Per the germline V gene, CDR1 is SGHTA and CDR2 is FQGNSA. The CDR3 spells CASSFLDRGGHNSPLHF. Full variable domain (remainder filled in from reference TRBV7-2 and TRBJ1-6): GAGVSQSPSNKVTEKGKDVELRCDPISGHTALYWYRQSLGQGLEFLIYFQGNSAPDKSGLPSDRFSAERTGGSVSTLTIQRTQQEDSAVYLCASSFLDRGGHNSPLHFGNGTRLTVT.

The chain employs TRBV28 and TRBJ1-1; without DNA, the TCRdb call of TRBD1 cannot be checked. CDR3 length: 14 residues. CDR1 is MDHEN and CDR2 is SYDVKM in the germline V gene. CDR3 residues: CASSRHRGEAEAFF. The full variable domain, with the rest looked up from reference TRBV28 and TRBJ1-1, is DVKVTQSSRYLVKRTGEKVFLECVQDMDHENMFWYRQDPGLGLRLIYFSYDVKMKEKGDIPEGYSVSREKKERFSLILESASTNQTSMYLCASSRHRGEAEAFFGQGTRLTVV.

The gene calls are TRBV6-5 and TRBJ2-1; TCRdb returns TRBD2, unconfirmable since there is no DNA. The germline CDR1 and CDR2 sequences are MNHEY and SVGAGI. This CDR3 is built from 16 residues. The CDR3 protein is CASRASGGVKDNEQFF.

The rearrangement links TRBV29-1 to TRBJ2-7; TCRdb picks TRBD2, but there is no DNA to check that call. The CDR3 spans 15 residues. The germline V gene has CDR1 SQVTM and CDR2 ANQGSEA. The CDR3 here is CSVVFLAGGTYEQYF.

The chain joins TRBV7-2 to TRBJ2-5; without DNA, the TCRdb call of TRBD1 cannot be checked. Germline V gene data show CDR1 as SGHTA and CDR2 as FQGNSA. CDR3 size: 12 residues. The CDR3 reads CASSRQGETQYF.

This CDR3 reads CATSEGLQQYF. V gene TRBV24-1 combines with J gene TRBJ2-7. There are 11 residues in the CDR3. Germline V lookup: CDR1 KGHDR, CDR2 SFDVKD.

This chain links TRBV5-1 with TRBJ1-1; TCRdb names TRBD1, which stays unverified in the absence of DNA. This CDR3 spans 15 amino acids. CDR1 is SGHRS and CDR2 is YFSETQ in the germline V gene. The chain's CDR3 is CASSPGGGQRTEAFF.

The chain recombines TRBV14 with TRBJ2-2. CDR1 is SGHDN and CDR2 is FVKESK in the germline V gene. The CDR3 covers 13 residues. The chain's CDR3 is CASRRTNTGELFF.

The genes are TRBV27 and TRBJ1-1; lacking DNA, the TRBD1 call made by TCRdb goes unchecked. This CDR3 is 15 amino acids long. Germline CDR1 reads MNHEY; CDR2 reads SMNVEV (reference sequence). CDR3: CASSSGGGWSTEAFF.

The chain combines TRBV11-2 with TRBJ1-6; the TCRdb D gene call, TRBD1, has no DNA to confirm it. Germline lookup yields CDR1 SGHAT and CDR2 FQNNGV. This CDR3 is 13 amino acids long. CDR3 loop: CASSLEAGAPLHF. Complete variable domain (other parts from reference TRBV11-2 and TRBJ1-6): EAGVAQSPRYKIIEKRQSVAFWCNPISGHATLYWYQQILGQGPKLLIQFQNNGVVDDSQLPKDRFSAERLKGVDSTLKIQPAKLEDSAVYLCASSLEAGAPLHFGNGTRLTVT.

V is TRBV20-1 and J is TRBJ2-1. CDR1 is DFQATT, CDR2 SNEGSKA, per germline (reference sequence). This CDR3 has 14 amino acids. CDR3 loop: CSARWFRFGNEQFF.

The J gene is TRBJ2-1, the V gene TRBV12-3 or TRBV12-4; TCRdb reports TRBD2, a call that lacks DNA to check it against. The CDR3 is 16 amino acids. The CDR3 spells CASRVRSGSSYNEQFF.

The chain links TRBV20-1 to TRBJ2-7. The CDR3 is made up of 14 amino acids. Germline V lookup: CDR1 DFQATT, CDR2 SNEGSKA (reference sequence). Here the CDR3 reads CSARDSPSSYEQYF.

The J gene is TRBJ2-1, the V gene TRBV5-1. CDR1 is SGHRS and CDR2 is YFSETQ in the germline V gene. This CDR3 contains 17 residues. The CDR3 region is CASSRILGAGVFNEQFF. The full variable domain, completed using reference TRBV5-1 and TRBJ2-1, is KAGVTQTPRYLIKTRGQQVTLSCSPISGHRSVSWYQQTPGQGLQFLFEYFSETQRNKGNFPGRFSGRQFSNSRSEMNVSTLELGDSALYLCASSRILGAGVFNEQFFGPGTRLTVL.